The T cell receptor beta chain described here comes from a study of persistence of HIV-infected CD4 T cells. Study overall: Multiple blood draws of up to about 180 mL, except a couple of donors with single leukapheresis.

The libraries were made with immunoSEQ version 4 in survey mode. Each sample used up to about 1 ug genomic DNA diluted to around 10 ng/uL. Clones were sequenced by immunoSEQ multiplex PCR, and TCRdb holds only the in-frame ones, with some missing. The sample holds roughly 20,000 clones, roughly 74% seen once. Worth noting for this clone: Antigen: not known. The sample carries other DNA sequences with the same CDR3.

Stimulation used 10 ug/mL lysate from CMV-infected fibroblasts. Sorting selected CD4+ T cells upregulating both CD40 ligand and CD69. For 18 hours, CD8-depleted PBMCs received anti-CD28/CD49d costimulation, a CD40-blocking antibody and enfuvirtide. Study-level points and caveats: Antigen-responding cells were enriched for degenerate expanded CDR3beta sequences.

The V and J ends lost 1 base and 5 bases respectively, with 5 bases between them. The CDR3 contains 12 residues. CDR1 and CDR2 (germline): MNHNS, SASEGT. The sample consisted of CD4+ T cells sorted from PBMCs after approximately 20-hour stimulation, taken from a patient who received antiretroviral therapy. The source is an adult man with HIV who was CMV-seropositive. The V gene is TRBV6-1, the J gene TRBJ1-2; D call uncertain. This chain's CDR3 is CASSEGKYGYTF. CDR3 bases: TGTGCCAGCAGTGAAGGAAAATATGGCTACACCTTC.